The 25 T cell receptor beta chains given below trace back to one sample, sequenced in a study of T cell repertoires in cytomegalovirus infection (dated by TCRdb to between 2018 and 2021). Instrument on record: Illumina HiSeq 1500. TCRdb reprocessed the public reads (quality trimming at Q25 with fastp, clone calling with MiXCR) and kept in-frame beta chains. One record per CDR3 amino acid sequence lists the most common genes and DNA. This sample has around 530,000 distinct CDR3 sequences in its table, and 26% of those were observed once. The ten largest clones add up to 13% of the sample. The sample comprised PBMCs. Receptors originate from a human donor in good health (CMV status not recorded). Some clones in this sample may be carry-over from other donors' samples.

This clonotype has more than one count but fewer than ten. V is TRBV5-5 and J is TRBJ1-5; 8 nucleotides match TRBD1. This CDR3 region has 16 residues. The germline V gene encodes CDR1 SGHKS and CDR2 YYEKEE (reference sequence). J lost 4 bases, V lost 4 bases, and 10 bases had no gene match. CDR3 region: CASSRFDRGQNQPQHF. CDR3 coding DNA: TGTGCCAGCAGCCGCTTTGACAGGGGACAAAATCAGCCCCAGCATTTT.

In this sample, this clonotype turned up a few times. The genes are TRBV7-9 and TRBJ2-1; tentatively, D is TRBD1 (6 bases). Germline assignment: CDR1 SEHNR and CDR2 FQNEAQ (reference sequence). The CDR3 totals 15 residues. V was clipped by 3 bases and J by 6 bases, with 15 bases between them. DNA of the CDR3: TGTGCCAGCAGCTTTTCCCGAGGGGGAAGCAATGAGCAGTTCTTC. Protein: CASSFSRGGSNEQFF.

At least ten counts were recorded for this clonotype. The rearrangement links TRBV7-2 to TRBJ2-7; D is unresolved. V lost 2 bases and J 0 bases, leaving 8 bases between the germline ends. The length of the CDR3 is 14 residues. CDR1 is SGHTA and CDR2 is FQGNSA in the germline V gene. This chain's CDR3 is CASSLIKFSYEQYF. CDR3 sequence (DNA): TGTGCCAGCAGCTTAATTAAATTCTCCTACGAGCAGTACTTC. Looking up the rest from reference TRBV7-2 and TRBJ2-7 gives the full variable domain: GAGVSQSPSNKVTEKGKDVELRCDPISGHTALYWYRQSLGQGLEFLIYFQGNSAPDKSGLPSDRFSAERTGGSVSTLTIQRTQQEDSAVYLCASSLIKFSYEQYFGPGTRLTVT.

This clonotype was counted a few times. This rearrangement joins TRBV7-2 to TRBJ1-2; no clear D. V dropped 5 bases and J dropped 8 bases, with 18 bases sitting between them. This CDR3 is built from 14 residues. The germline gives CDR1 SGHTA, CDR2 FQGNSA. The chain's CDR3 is CASSPPGRRGGYTF. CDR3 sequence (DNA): TGTGCCAGCAGCCCTCCGGGTCGGCGAGGAGGCTACACCTTC. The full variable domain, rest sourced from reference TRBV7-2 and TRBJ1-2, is GAGVSQSPSNKVTEKGKDVELRCDPISGHTALYWYRQSLGQGLEFLIYFQGNSAPDKSGLPSDRFSAERTGGSVSTLTIQRTQQEDSAVYLCASSPPGRRGGYTFGSGTRLTVV.

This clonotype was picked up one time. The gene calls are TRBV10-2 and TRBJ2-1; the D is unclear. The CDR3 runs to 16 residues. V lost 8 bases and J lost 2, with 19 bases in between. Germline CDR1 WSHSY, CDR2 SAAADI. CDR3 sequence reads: CASLPDVRNAYNEQFF. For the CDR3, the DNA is TGCGCCAGCCTTCCAGACGTGAGGAACGCCTACAATGAGCAGTTCTTC.

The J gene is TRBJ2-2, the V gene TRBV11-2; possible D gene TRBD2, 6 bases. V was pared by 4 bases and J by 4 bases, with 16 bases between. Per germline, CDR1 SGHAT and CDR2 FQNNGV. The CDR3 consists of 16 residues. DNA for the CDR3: TGTGCCAGCAGCTGGTCCGGGAGCTTAGGCACCGGGGAGCTGTTTTTT. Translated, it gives CASSWSGSLGTGELFF.

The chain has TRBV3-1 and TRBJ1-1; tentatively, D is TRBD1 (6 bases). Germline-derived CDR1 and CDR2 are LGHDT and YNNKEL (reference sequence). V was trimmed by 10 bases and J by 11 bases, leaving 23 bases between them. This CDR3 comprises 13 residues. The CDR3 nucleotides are TGTGCCACCCGGTCAGGGGACCTAAGGGCCGCTTTCTTT. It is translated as CATRSGDLRAAFF.

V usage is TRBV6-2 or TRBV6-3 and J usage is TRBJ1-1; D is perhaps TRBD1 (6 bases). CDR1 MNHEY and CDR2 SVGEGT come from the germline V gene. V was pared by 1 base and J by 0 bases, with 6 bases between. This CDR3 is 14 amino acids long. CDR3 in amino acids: CASSYYRVNTEAFF. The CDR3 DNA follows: TGTGCCAGCAGTTACTACAGGGTGAACACTGAAGCTTTCTTT.

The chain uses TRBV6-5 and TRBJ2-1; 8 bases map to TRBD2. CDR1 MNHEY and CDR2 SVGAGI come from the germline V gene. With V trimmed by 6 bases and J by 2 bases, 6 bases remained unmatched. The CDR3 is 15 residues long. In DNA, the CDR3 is TGTGCCAGCAGACCAACTAGCGGACCCTACAATGAGCAGTTCTTC. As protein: CASRPTSGPYNEQFF.

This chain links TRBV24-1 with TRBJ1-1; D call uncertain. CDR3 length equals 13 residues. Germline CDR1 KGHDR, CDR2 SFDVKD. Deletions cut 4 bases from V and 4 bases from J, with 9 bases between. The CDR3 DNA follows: TGTGCCACCAGTGACAGATGGGGCACTGAAGCTTTCTTT. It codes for CATSDRWGTEAFF.

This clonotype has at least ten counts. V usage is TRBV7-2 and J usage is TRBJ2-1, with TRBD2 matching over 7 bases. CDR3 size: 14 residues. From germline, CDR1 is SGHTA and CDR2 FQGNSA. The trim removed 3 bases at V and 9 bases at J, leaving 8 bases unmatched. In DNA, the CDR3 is TGTGCCAGCAGCTTTCCGGGGAGGGCCTTTGAGCAGTTCTTC. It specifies CASSFPGRAFEQFF.

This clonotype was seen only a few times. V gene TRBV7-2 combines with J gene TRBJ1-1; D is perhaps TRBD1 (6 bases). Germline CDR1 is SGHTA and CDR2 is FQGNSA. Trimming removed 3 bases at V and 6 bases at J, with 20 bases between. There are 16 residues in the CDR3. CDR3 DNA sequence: TGTGCCAGCAGCTTCGTTTCGACAGGTGGTGGTTCTGAAGCTTTCTTT. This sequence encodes CASSFVSTGGGSEAFF. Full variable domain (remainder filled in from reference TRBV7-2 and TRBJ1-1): GAGVSQSPSNKVTEKGKDVELRCDPISGHTALYWYRQSLGQGLEFLIYFQGNSAPDKSGLPSDRFSAERTGGSVSTLTIQRTQQEDSAVYLCASSFVSTGGGSEAFFGQGTRLTVV.

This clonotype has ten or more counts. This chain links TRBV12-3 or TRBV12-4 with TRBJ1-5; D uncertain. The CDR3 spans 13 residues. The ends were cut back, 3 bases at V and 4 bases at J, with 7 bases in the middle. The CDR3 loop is CASSFRGNQPQHF. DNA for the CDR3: TGTGCCAGCAGTTTCCGGGGAAATCAGCCCCAGCATTTT.

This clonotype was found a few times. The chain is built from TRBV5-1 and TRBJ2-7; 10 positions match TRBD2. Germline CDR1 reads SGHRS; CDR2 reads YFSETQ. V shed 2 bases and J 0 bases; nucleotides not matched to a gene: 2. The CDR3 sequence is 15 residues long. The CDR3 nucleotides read TGCGCCAGCAGCTTTATAGCGGGAGGCTCCTACGAGCAGTACTTC. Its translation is CASSFIAGGSYEQYF.

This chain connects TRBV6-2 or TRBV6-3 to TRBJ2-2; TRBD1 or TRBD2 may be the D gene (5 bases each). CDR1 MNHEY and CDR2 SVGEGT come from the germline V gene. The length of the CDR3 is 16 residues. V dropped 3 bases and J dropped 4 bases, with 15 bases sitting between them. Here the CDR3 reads CASSYGPGRPTGELFF. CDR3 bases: TGTGCCAGCAGTTATGGCCCGGGACGGCCCACCGGGGAGCTGTTTTTT.

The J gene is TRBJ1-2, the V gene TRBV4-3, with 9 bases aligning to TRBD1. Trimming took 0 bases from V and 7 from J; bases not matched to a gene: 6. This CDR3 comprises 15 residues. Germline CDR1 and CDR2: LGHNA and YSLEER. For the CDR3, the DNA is TGCGCCAGCAGCCAAGAAACTGGGACAGGGTTTGGCTACACCTTC. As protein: CASSQETGTGFGYTF.

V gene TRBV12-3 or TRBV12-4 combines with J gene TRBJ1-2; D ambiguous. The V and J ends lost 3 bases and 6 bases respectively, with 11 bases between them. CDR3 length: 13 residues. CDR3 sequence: CASSFSGRDGYTF. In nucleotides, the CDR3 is TGTGCCAGCAGTTTTTCGGGAAGGGATGGCTACACCTTC.

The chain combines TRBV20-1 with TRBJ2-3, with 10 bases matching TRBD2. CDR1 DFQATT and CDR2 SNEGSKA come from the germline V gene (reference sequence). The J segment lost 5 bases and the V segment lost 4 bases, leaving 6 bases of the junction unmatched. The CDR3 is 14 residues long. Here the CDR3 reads CSAILAGVRDTQYF. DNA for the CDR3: TGCAGTGCTATTCTAGCGGGAGTGAGAGATACGCAGTATTTT.

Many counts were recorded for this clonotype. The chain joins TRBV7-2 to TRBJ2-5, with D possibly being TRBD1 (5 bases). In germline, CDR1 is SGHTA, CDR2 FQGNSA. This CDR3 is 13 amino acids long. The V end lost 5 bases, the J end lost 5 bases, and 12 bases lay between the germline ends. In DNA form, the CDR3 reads TGTGCCAGCAGCGCCCCCCCAGGGGAGACCCAGTACTTC. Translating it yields CASSAPPGETQYF.

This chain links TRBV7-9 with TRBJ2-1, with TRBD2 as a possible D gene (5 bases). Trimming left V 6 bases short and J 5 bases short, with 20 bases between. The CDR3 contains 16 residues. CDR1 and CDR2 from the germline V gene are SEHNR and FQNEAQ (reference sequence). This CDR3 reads CASRRTKTGENNEQFF. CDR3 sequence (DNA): TGTGCCAGCAGGAGGACCAAAACCGGGGAGAACAATGAGCAGTTCTTC.

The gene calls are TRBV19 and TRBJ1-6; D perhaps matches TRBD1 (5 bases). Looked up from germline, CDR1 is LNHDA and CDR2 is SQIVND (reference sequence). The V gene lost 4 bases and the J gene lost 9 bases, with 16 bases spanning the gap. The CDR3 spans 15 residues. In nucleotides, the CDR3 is TGTGCCAGTAGTACGGACGGGGGGGTGGTTTCACCCCTCCACTTT. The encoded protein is CASSTDGGVVSPLHF.

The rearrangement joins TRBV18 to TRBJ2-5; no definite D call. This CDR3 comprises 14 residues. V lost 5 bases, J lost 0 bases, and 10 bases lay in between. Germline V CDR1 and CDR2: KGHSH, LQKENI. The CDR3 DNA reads TGTGCCAGCTCAGTGAGATCATACCAAGAGACCCAGTACTTC. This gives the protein CASSVRSYQETQYF.

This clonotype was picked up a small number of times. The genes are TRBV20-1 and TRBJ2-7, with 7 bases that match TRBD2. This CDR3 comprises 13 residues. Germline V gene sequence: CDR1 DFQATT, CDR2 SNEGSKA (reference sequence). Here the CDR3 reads CSHSGQGPYEQYF. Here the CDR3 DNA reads TGCTCTCATAGCGGGCAGGGCCCCTACGAGCAGTACTTC.

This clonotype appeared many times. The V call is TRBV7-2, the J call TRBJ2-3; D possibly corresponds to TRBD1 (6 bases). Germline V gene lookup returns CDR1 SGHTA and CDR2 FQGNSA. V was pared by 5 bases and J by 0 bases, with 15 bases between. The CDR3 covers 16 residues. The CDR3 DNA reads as TGTGCCAGCAGCCACCGCAGGGGCGGCAGCACAGATACGCAGTATTTT. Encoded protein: CASSHRRGGSTDTQYF.

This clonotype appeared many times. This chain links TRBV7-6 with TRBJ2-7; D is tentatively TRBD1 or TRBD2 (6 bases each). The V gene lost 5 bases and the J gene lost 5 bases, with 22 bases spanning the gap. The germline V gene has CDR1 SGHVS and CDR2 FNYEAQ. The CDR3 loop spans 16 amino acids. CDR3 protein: CASSPLGGLQGNEQYF. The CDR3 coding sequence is TGTGCCAGCAGCCCCCTTGGGGGGCTCCAAGGCAACGAGCAGTACTTC. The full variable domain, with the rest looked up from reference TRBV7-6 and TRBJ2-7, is GAGVSQSPRYKVTKRGQDVALRCDPISGHVSLYWYRQALGQGPEFLTYFNYEAQQDKSGLPNDRFSAERPEGSISTLTIQRTEQRDSAMYRCASSPLGGLQGNEQYFGPGTRLTVT.